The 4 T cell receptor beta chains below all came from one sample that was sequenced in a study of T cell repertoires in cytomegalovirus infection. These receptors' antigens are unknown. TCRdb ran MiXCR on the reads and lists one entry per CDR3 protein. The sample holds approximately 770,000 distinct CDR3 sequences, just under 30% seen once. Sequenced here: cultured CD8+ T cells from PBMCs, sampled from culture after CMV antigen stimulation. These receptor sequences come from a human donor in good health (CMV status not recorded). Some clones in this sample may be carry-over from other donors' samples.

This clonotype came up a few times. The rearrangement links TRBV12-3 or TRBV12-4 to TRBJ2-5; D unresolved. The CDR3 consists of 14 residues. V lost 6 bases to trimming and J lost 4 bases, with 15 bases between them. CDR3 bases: TGTGCCAGCAGATTACTGGGTCCCGGAGAGACCCAGTACTTC. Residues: CASRLLGPGETQYF.

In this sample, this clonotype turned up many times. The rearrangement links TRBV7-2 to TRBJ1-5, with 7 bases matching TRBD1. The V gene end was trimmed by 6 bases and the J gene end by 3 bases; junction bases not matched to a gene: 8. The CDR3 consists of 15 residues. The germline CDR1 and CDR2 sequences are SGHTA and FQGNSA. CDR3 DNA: TGTGCCAGCAGTCCTGACAGGGCTATCAATCAGCCCCAGCATTTT. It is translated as CASSPDRAINQPQHF.

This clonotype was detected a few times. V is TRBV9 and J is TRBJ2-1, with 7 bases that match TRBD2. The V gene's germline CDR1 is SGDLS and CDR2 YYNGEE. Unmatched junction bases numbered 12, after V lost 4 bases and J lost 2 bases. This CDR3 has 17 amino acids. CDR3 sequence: CASSPRVIGGTYNEQFF. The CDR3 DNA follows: TGTGCCAGCAGCCCCCGGGTTATCGGGGGGACCTACAATGAGCAGTTCTTC.

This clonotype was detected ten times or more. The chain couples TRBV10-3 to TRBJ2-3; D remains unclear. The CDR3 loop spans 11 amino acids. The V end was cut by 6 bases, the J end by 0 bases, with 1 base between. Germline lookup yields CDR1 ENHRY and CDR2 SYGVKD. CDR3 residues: CAIRSTDTQYF. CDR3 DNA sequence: TGTGCCATCAGGAGCACAGATACGCAGTATTTT.